Below are 25 T cell receptor beta chains sequenced from a single sample in a study of blood T cell repertoires in COVID-19. Assay used: immunoSEQ multiplex PCR; TCRdb lists only in-frame clones, some missing. The profile shows 300,000 to 400,000 clones, around 83% of them singletons. The sample consisted of peripheral blood. The receptors were gathered from a man aged 25-40 years with active or convalescent COVID-19.

The DNA of the CDR3 is TGTGCCAGCGGTCTACTAGCGGGAGTCCGTTCGGAGACCCAGTACTTC. Translated: CASGLLAGVRSETQYF. The V and J genes are TRBV7-2 and TRBJ2-5, with 11 nucleotides matching TRBD2. J was trimmed by 5 bases and V by 8 bases; bases with no gene match: 13. The CDR3 spans 16 residues. Germline V gene data show CDR1 as SGHTA and CDR2 as FQGNSA.

J is TRBJ1-1 and V is TRBV5-1; TRBD1 matches 9 bases. The CDR3 runs to 16 residues. In germline, CDR1 is SGHRS, CDR2 YFSETQ. The V gene end was trimmed by 4 bases and the J gene end by 0 bases; junction bases not matched to a gene: 7. The CDR3 sequence is CASSPRQGDLNTEAFF. CDR3 coding DNA: TGCGCCAGCAGCCCGCGACAGGGGGACTTGAACACTGAAGCTTTCTTT.

V is TRBV13 and J is TRBJ1-2; 7 bases match TRBD1. CDR3 length: 17 residues. Germline lookup yields CDR1 PRHDT and CDR2 FYEKMQ (reference sequence). V lost 2 bases, J lost 3 bases, and 12 bases stayed unmatched. CDR3 in amino acids: CASSLYPMTGKDYGYTF. The DNA for the CDR3 is TGTGCCAGCAGCTTATACCCCATGACAGGGAAAGACTATGGCTACACCTTC.

V is TRBV21-1 and J is TRBJ2-1; TRBD2 was called by the table and not checked on the DNA. TRBV21-1 is listed as a pseudogene. This CDR3 comprises 11 residues. CDR3 DNA: TGTGCCAGCAGGAGAGACAATGAGCAGTTCTTC. This translates into CASRRDNEQFF.

The rearrangement links TRBV6-1 to TRBJ1-2, with D perhaps TRBD1 (5 bases). Trimming pared 3 bases from V and 2 bases from J, leaving 19 bases between. Germline V gene data show CDR1 as MNHNS and CDR2 as SASEGT. The CDR3 is made up of 17 amino acids. The CDR3 region has the DNA TGTGCCAGCAGTGAGGGGGGGATCCTGGGGTTAAACTATGGCTACACCTTC. This sequence encodes CASSEGGILGLNYGYTF.

The V and J genes are TRBV7-2 and TRBJ2-1; 11 nucleotides agree with TRBD2. Germline V gene data show CDR1 as SGHTA and CDR2 as FQGNSA. Trimming took 3 bases from V and 13 from J; bases not matched to a gene: 14. The CDR3 covers 16 residues. For the CDR3, the DNA is TGTGCCAGCAGCTTCCAGAGGAGGGTAGCGGGAGGGTTTCAGTTCTTC. It yields the protein CASSFQRRVAGGFQFF.

This clone has only one observation. The chain carries TRBV10-2 and TRBJ1-4; 7 positions agree with TRBD1. The CDR3 loop spans 14 amino acids. The V and J ends lost 4 bases and 7 bases, in that order; junction bases with no gene match: 6. The germline gives CDR1 WSHSY, CDR2 SAAADI. As DNA, the CDR3 is TGCGCCAGCAGTGGAGACAGGGAGCTTGAAAAACTGTTTTTT. Residues: CASSGDRELEKLFF.

This rearrangement joins TRBV7-2 to TRBJ2-3; 9 bases line up with TRBD2. Germline V lookup: CDR1 SGHTA, CDR2 FQGNSA. The trim removed 2 bases at V and 4 bases at J, leaving 10 bases unmatched. This CDR3 is 17 amino acids long. The CDR3, as DNA: TGTGCCAGCAGCTTAAGAGTAGCGGGAGATTTTGCAGATACGCAGTATTTT. This sequence encodes CASSLRVAGDFADTQYF.

This clone came up a few times. The V call is TRBV30, the J call TRBJ1-6; D is ambiguous. The CDR3 has 15 amino acids. The V gene lost 0 bases and the J gene lost 7 bases, with 13 bases spanning the gap. Germline CDR1 reads GTSNPN; CDR2 reads SVGIG (reference sequence). For the CDR3, the DNA is TGTGCCTGGAGTGTACGAGGGCAGACCAATTCACCCCTCCACTTT. Translation: CAWSVRGQTNSPLHF.

The chain joins TRBV3-1 (or the pseudogene TRBV3-2) to TRBJ1-1; tentative D call: TRBD1 (6 bases). Trimming removed 4 bases from V and 1 base from J, with 7 bases in between. The germline V gene encodes CDR1 LGHDT and CDR2 YNNKEL (reference sequence). The CDR3 is made up of 13 amino acids. The chain's CDR3 is CASSLRGNTEAFF. CDR3 DNA sequence: TGTGCCAGCAGCCTCAGGGGGAACACTGAAGCTTTCTTT.

V usage is TRBV9 and J usage is TRBJ2-7; D ambiguous. There are 15 residues in the CDR3. Germline values: CDR1 SGDLS, CDR2 YYNGEE. Between the trimmed V and J ends, which lost 1 base and 0 bases, there was a span of 11 bases. The CDR3 bases are TGTGCCAGCAGCGTAACAGACACCCTCTCCTACGAGCAGTACTTC. Protein product: CASSVTDTLSYEQYF.

V and J are TRBV30 and TRBJ1-4; TRBD1 aligns across 9 bases. The length of the CDR3 is 12 residues. With V trimmed by 5 bases and J by 7 bases, 2 bases remained unmatched. CDR1 and CDR2 (germline): GTSNPN, SVGIG (reference sequence). In DNA, the CDR3 is TGTGCCTGGGGGGACAGGGCTGAAAAACTGTTTTTT. Protein product: CAWGDRAEKLFF.

The gene calls are TRBV29-1 and TRBJ2-3; the match to TRBD2 covers 9 bases. This CDR3 contains 16 residues. V lost 0 bases to trimming and J lost 2 bases; unmatched junction nucleotides: 6. Germline CDR1 reads SQVTM; CDR2 reads ANQGSEA. CDR3 in amino acids: CSVEDTGLADTDTQYF. Written as DNA, the CDR3 is TGCAGCGTTGAAGATACGGGACTAGCCGACACAGATACGCAGTATTTT.

J is TRBJ1-6 and V is TRBV6-6; possible D gene TRBD1, 5 bases. CDR1 MNHNY and CDR2 SVGAGI come from the germline V gene (reference sequence). The CDR3 runs 16 residues. With 0 bases removed from V and 10 bases from J, the gap between germline ends came to 16 bases. CDR3 amino acids: CASSYSPGEWGSPLHF. The CDR3 nucleotides are TGTGCCAGCAGTTACTCGCCGGGAGAGTGGGGCTCACCCCTCCACTTT.

The chain carries TRBV28 and TRBJ2-7, with 8 positions matching TRBD2. Trimming cost V 7 bases and J 0 bases; bases outside gene matches: 5. Per the germline V gene, CDR1 is MDHEN and CDR2 is SYDVKM. This CDR3 region has 14 residues. CDR3 in amino acids: CASIPGLGSYEQYF. CDR3 nucleotides: TGTGCCAGCATTCCGGGACTAGGCTCCTACGAGCAGTACTTC.

The V call is TRBV11-3, the J call TRBJ2-7; perhaps TRBD1 as D (6 bases). The germline V gene encodes CDR1 SGHNT and CDR2 YENEEA. CDR3 length: 13 amino acids. V lost 5 bases to trimming and J lost 2 bases, with 10 bases between them. Written as DNA, the CDR3 is TGTGCCAGCAGCCTGCCAGGGGCCTACGAGCAGTACTTC. It translates to CASSLPGAYEQYF. The full variable domain, its missing parts supplied by reference TRBV11-3 and TRBJ2-7, is EAGVVQSPRYKIIEKKQPVAFWCNPISGHNTLYWYLQNLGQGPELLIRYENEEAVDDSQLPKDRFSAERLKGVDSTLKIQPAELGDSAVYLCASSLPGAYEQYFGPGTRLTVT.

The V gene is TRBV7-2, the J gene TRBJ1-2; 7 positions agree with TRBD1. CDR1 is SGHTA and CDR2 is FQGNSA in the germline V gene. The CDR3 is made up of 12 amino acids. The V and J ends lost 10 bases and 3 bases, in that order; junction bases with no gene match: 5. The CDR3 reads CAIGTDYYGYTF. The CDR3, as DNA: TGTGCCATAGGGACAGACTACTATGGCTACACCTTC. Variable domain in full (rest from reference TRBV7-2 and TRBJ1-2): GAGVSQSPSNKVTEKGKDVELRCDPISGHTALYWYRQSLGQGLEFLIYFQGNSAPDKSGLPSDRFSAERTGGSVSTLTIQRTQQEDSAVYLCAIGTDYYGYTFGSGTRLTVV.

The V gene is TRBV4-2, the J gene TRBJ2-5, with 9 bases matching TRBD2. The CDR3 contains 18 residues. V lost 4 bases and J lost 5; bases outside the gene matches: 17. Germline-derived CDR1 and CDR2 are LGHNA and YNFKEQ. As DNA, the CDR3 is TGTGCCAGCAGCCTCCTGGGTGGGGCTAGCGGGGCCGAGGAGACCCAGTACTTC. This sequence encodes CASSLLGGASGAEETQYF.

V gene TRBV7-3 combines with J gene TRBJ2-1; maybe TRBD2 (6 bases). V lost 5 bases to trimming and J lost 6 bases, with 14 bases between them. Germline CDR1 and CDR2: SGHTA and FQGTGA. The CDR3 contains 14 residues. CDR3: CASSHPGTPNEQFF. The CDR3 nucleotides are TGTGCCAGCAGCCATCCCGGGACTCCCAATGAGCAGTTCTTC.

The rearrangement uses TRBV30 and TRBJ1-1; possible D gene TRBD1, 5 bases. The V gene's germline CDR1 is GTSNPN and CDR2 SVGIG (reference sequence). Trimming left V 5 bases short and J 0 bases short, with 7 bases between. This CDR3 is built from 12 residues. The CDR3 DNA is TGTGCCTGGGCGACAGTGAACACTGAAGCTTTCTTT. It translates to CAWATVNTEAFF.

The CDR3 reads CASSFGQGLGSGYTF. In DNA form, the CDR3 reads TGCGCCAGCAGCTTCGGGCAGGGATTGGGAAGTGGCTACACCTTC. The V call is TRBV5-1, the J call TRBJ1-2; maybe TRBD1 (5 bases). The CDR3 has 15 amino acids. The V end lost 2 bases, the J end lost 7 bases, and 18 bases lay between the germline ends. CDR1 is SGHRS, CDR2 YFSETQ, per germline.

This clone was counted a single time. The chain combines TRBV19 with TRBJ1-5; D remains unclear. The CDR3 length is 13 residues. Germline-derived CDR1 and CDR2 are LNHDA and SQIVND (reference sequence). V was trimmed by 3 bases and J by 4 bases, leaving 7 bases between them. The CDR3 bases are TGTGCCAGTAGTATGCGTCTTAATCAGCCCCAGCATTTT. The encoded protein is CASSMRLNQPQHF. Full variable domain (rest looked up from reference TRBV19 and TRBJ1-5): DGGITQSPKYLFRKEGQNVTLSCEQNLNHDAMYWYRQDPGQGLRLIYYSQIVNDFQKGDIAEGYSVSREKKESFPLTVTSAQKNPTAFYLCASSMRLNQPQHFGDGTRLSIL.

The sample holds one count of this clone. As DNA, the CDR3 is TGTGCCAGCAGCCCCCCGGGGGGGGCCAACGTCCTGACTTTC. It yields the protein CASSPPGGANVLTF. The chain is built from TRBV11-2 and TRBJ2-6; tentative D call: TRBD2 (5 bases). Germline V gene data show CDR1 as SGHAT and CDR2 as FQNNGV. The length of the CDR3 is 14 residues. V dropped 5 bases and J dropped 4 bases, with 9 bases sitting between them.

The rearrangement joins TRBV4-2 to TRBJ1-2, with 9 bases aligning to TRBD1. The CDR3 sequence is 16 residues long. Germline values: CDR1 LGHNA, CDR2 YNFKEQ. Losses at the gene ends were 0 bases for V and 5 bases for J; bases not matched to a gene: 7. Written as DNA, the CDR3 is TGTGCCAGCAGCCAAGATCCTACAGGGGGCCGGTATGGCTACACCTTC. This sequence encodes CASSQDPTGGRYGYTF.

This clone was detected only a few times. This chain uses TRBV7-8 with TRBJ2-7; TRBD1 matches at 10 bases. The CDR3 sequence is 14 residues long. Trimming at V came to 4 bases and at J to 3 bases, leaving 3 bases not matched to a gene. Germline V lookup: CDR1 SGHVS, CDR2 FQNEAQ. The CDR3 loop reads CASSSTGGGYEQYF. The CDR3 DNA sequence: TGTGCCAGCAGCTCGACAGGGGGCGGCTACGAGCAGTACTTC.